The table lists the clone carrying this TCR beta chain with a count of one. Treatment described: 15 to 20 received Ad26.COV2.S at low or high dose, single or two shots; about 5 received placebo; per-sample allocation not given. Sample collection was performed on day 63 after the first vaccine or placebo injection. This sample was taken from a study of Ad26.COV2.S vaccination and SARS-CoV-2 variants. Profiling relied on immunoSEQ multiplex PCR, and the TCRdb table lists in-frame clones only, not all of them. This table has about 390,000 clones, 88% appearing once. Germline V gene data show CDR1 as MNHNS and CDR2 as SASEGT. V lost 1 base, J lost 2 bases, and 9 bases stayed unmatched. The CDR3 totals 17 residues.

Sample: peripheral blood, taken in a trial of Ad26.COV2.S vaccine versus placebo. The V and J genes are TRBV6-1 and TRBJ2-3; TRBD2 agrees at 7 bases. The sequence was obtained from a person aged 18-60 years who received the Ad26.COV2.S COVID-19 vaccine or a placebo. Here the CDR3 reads CASSEGRGSLYTDTQYF. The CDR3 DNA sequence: TGTGCCAGCAGTGAAGGGCGGGGGTCTTTATACACAGATACGCAGTATTTT.